What follows are 23 T cell receptor beta chains derived from one specimen sequenced in a study of sequential checkpoint blockade in melanoma (dated by TCRdb to the late 2010s). The library came from the immunoSEQ multiplex PCR assay. Entries here come from immuneACCESS through TCRdb and include only in-frame sequences with V and J called. Some clones fail to appear in such tables; in the studies checked, an unresolved V gene covers under half of the shortfall, and the cause of the remainder is unknown. Across this sample there are about 4,000 clones, with around 35% seen only once. Clones ranked in the top ten supply 31% of the sample. The intended sense of this specimen's treatment or condition label: randomized to nivolumab then ipilimumab (arm A) or the reverse (arm B). The sample here was tumor tissue (inferred from file names), taken from a patient given nivolumab and ipilimumab in sequence. The receptor source for this set is a human donor with melanoma.

This chain uses TRBV28 with TRBJ2-5, with 11 positions matching TRBD2. This CDR3 spans 15 amino acids. J gave up 5 bases and V 4 bases, and 6 bases lay outside the gene matches. Germline V lookup: CDR1 MDHEN, CDR2 SYDVKM. This CDR3 is CASSSPTSGTETQYF. The CDR3 DNA reads as TGTGCCAGCAGTTCCCCGACTAGCGGGACTGAGACCCAGTACTTC.

This clone is medium-sized within its sample. The V and J genes are TRBV19 and TRBJ1-1, with TRBD1 matching 7 bases. The CDR3 has 17 amino acids. Trimming at V came to 3 bases and at J to 1 base, leaving 11 bases not matched to a gene. CDR1 is LNHDA and CDR2 is SQIVND in the germline V gene (reference sequence). The CDR3 coding sequence is TGTGCCAGTAGTATCTGGTCTGGGACAGTCAAGAACACTGAAGCTTTCTTT. This codes for CASSIWSGTVKNTEAFF. The whole variable domain, remainder taken from reference TRBV19 and TRBJ1-1, is DGGITQSPKYLFRKEGQNVTLSCEQNLNHDAMYWYRQDPGQGLRLIYYSQIVNDFQKGDIAEGYSVSREKKESFPLTVTSAQKNPTAFYLCASSIWSGTVKNTEAFFGQGTRLTVV.

This clone occurred a few times. Here the CDR3 reads CASSEVDRGLLGNTIYF. In DNA, the CDR3 is TGTGCCAGCAGTGAGGTGGACAGGGGGCTCTTAGGAAACACCATATATTTT. The chain carries TRBV9 and TRBJ1-3; 11 positions match TRBD1. V was pared by 5 bases and J by 4 bases, with 11 bases of the junction left unmatched. The CDR3 spans 17 residues. The V gene's germline CDR1 is SGDLS and CDR2 YYNGEE.

The chain recombines TRBV15 with TRBJ1-3; D is ambiguous. Germline CDR1 is LNHNV and CDR2 is YYDKDF (reference sequence). The CDR3 is 18 amino acids. V gave up 3 bases and J gave up 0 bases, with 18 bases separating them. This chain's CDR3 is CATSRGRELLGSGNTIYF. In nucleotides, the CDR3 is TGTGCCACCAGCAGGGGAAGGGAACTGTTGGGCTCTGGAAACACCATATATTTT.

This clone was seen more than once but under ten times. The genes are TRBV6-8 and TRBJ1-1, with D unresolved. V lost 7 bases and J lost 5, with 17 bases in between. This CDR3 is built from 14 residues. Germline CDR1 MNHGY, CDR2 SAAAGT. Written as DNA, the CDR3 is TGTGCCAGCAACCAAGACATCGGATTGACTGAAGCTTTCTTT. Its protein is CASNQDIGLTEAFF.

The V and J genes are TRBV15 and TRBJ2-1; possible D gene TRBD1, 5 bases. This CDR3 comprises 14 residues. Per germline, CDR1 LNHNV and CDR2 YYDKDF (reference sequence). Trimming removed 4 bases from V and 4 bases from J, with 11 bases in between. CDR3: CATSKMTEYNEQFF. DNA for the CDR3: TGTGCCACCAGCAAAATGACAGAATACAATGAGCAGTTCTTC.

This clone was observed a few times. The chain recombines TRBV6-7 with TRBJ2-5, with D perhaps TRBD1 or TRBD2 (6 bases each). TRBV6-7 is recorded as an ORF, its role being uncertain. V was trimmed by 6 bases and J by 7 bases, leaving 9 bases between them. The CDR3 is 11 residues long. The CDR3 DNA reads TGTGCCAGCAGCGAGGGGGGGACCCAGTACTTC. Translation: CASSEGGTQYF.

The rearrangement uses TRBV25-1 and TRBJ2-7; 9 bases map to TRBD1. CDR3 length: 13 residues. Germline V gives CDR1 MGHDK, CDR2 SYGVNS. Germline trimming cut 6 bases from V and 2 bases from J; bases unmatched to any gene: 2. DNA of the CDR3: TGTGCCAGCAGCTGGACAGGGGCCTACGAGCAGTACTTC. Amino acid sequence: CASSWTGAYEQYF.

The chain links TRBV18 to TRBJ1-4, with a possible D match to TRBD1 (6 bases). CDR1 is KGHSH and CDR2 is LQKENI in the germline V gene. Trimming pared 2 bases from V and 8 bases from J, leaving 15 bases between. This CDR3 comprises 15 residues. CDR3 loop: CASSPFGGAREKLFF. The CDR3 bases are TGTGCCAGCTCACCATTTGGGGGGGCCCGGGAAAAACTGTTTTTT.

The genes are TRBV18 and TRBJ2-7; 9 bases match TRBD1. Losses at the gene ends were 5 bases for V and 3 bases for J; bases not matched to a gene: 5. The CDR3 is made up of 14 amino acids. CDR1 and CDR2 from the germline V gene are KGHSH and LQKENI. The CDR3 protein is CASSVGTGNYEQYF. The DNA of the CDR3 is TGTGCCAGCTCAGTCGGGACAGGGAACTACGAGCAGTACTTC.

This clone was detected only a few times. The rearrangement uses TRBV28 and TRBJ1-2; D is unresolved. CDR3 size: 12 residues. With 8 bases removed from V and 8 bases from J, the gap between germline ends came to 15 bases. CDR1 and CDR2 (germline): MDHEN, SYDVKM. The CDR3, as DNA: TGTGCCAGCGGACTGGGGTCGAGGGGCTACACCTTC. Its translation: CASGLGSRGYTF.

This clone was seen a few times. The CDR3: CASSLLGADSGANVLTF. CDR3 DNA sequence: TGTGCCAGCAGTTTACTCGGGGCAGACTCTGGGGCCAACGTCCTGACTTTC. The V call is TRBV28, the J call TRBJ2-6; D may be TRBD1 or TRBD2 (5 bases each). With 2 bases removed from V and 0 bases from J, the gap between germline ends came to 11 bases. Germline CDR1 and CDR2: MDHEN and SYDVKM. This CDR3 contains 17 residues. Filled out from reference TRBV28 and TRBJ2-6, the complete variable domain reads DVKVTQSSRYLVKRTGEKVFLECVQDMDHENMFWYRQDPGLGLRLIYFSYDVKMKEKGDIPEGYSVSREKKERFSLILESASTNQTSMYLCASSLLGADSGANVLTFGAGSRLTVL.

The table lists this clone with a few counts. V is TRBV10-1 and J is TRBJ2-7; no clear D. With 6 bases removed from V and 4 bases from J, the gap between germline ends came to 7 bases. CDR3 length: 11 residues. Germline CDR1 and CDR2: WNHNN and SYGVQD (reference sequence). CDR3 nucleotide sequence: TGCGCCAGCAGCGAGCCATACGAGCAGTACTTC. Residues: CASSEPYEQYF.

This chain connects TRBV29-1 to TRBJ2-1, with 9 bases aligning to TRBD2. CDR1 is SQVTM, CDR2 ANQGSEA, per germline. The CDR3 is 15 amino acids. With V trimmed by 4 bases and J by 4 bases, 8 bases remained unmatched. CDR3 residues: CSVVLGTSFYNEQFF. For the CDR3, the DNA is TGCAGCGTTGTACTCGGGACTAGCTTTTACAATGAGCAGTTCTTC.

The chain combines TRBV25-1 with TRBJ1-1; 9 bases match TRBD1. J gave up 10 bases and V 3 bases, and 6 bases lay outside the gene matches. The CDR3 extends over 13 amino acids. Germline V gene sequence: CDR1 MGHDK, CDR2 SYGVNS. This CDR3 reads CASSERDREIAFF. For the CDR3, the DNA is TGTGCCAGCAGTGAGAGGGACAGGGAAATAGCTTTCTTT.

The rearrangement joins TRBV19 to TRBJ2-1, with D perhaps matching TRBD2 (6 bases). The germline gives CDR1 LNHDA, CDR2 SQIVND (reference sequence). V was pared by 8 bases and J by 5 bases, with 13 bases between. The CDR3 consists of 13 residues. The DNA for the CDR3 is TGTGCCAGTGGACTATCTTCTCACAATGAGCAGTTCTTC. It yields the protein CASGLSSHNEQFF.

By share, this clone ranks as medium-sized (0.01 to 0.1%). The genes are TRBV6-8 and TRBJ1-5; 8 bases align to TRBD1. CDR1 is MNHGY and CDR2 is SAAAGT in the germline V gene. Unmatched junction bases numbered 16, after V lost 2 bases and J lost 1 base. This CDR3 is 20 amino acids long. The CDR3 DNA reads as TGTGCCAGCAGTTACGATCTAGTACAGGGGGTCCGGGTCAGCAATCAGCCCCAGCATTTT. Its protein is CASSYDLVQGVRVSNQPQHF.

J is TRBJ2-3 and V is TRBV5-1; D is possibly TRBD1 or TRBD2 (5 bases each). The germline V gene has CDR1 SGHRS and CDR2 YFSETQ. Trimming removed 5 bases at V and 3 bases at J, with 19 bases between. This CDR3 is built from 16 residues. The CDR3 loop reads CASRGRGKGTTDTQYF. The CDR3 DNA is TGCGCCAGCAGGGGGAGAGGAAAGGGGACGACAGATACGCAGTATTTT.

The chain carries TRBV19 and TRBJ1-4, with D perhaps matching TRBD1 (6 bases). V was pared by 6 bases and J by 8 bases, with 13 bases between. The CDR3 consists of 13 residues. Germline-derived CDR1 and CDR2 are LNHDA and SQIVND (reference sequence). CDR3 DNA: TGTGCCAGTAGACGGGGGGCCGGGGAAAAACTGTTTTTT. This translates into CASRRGAGEKLFF.

CDR3 loop: CASSAATGFTGNTIYF. The CDR3 region has the DNA TGTGCCAGCAGCGCTGCGACAGGGTTTACTGGAAACACCATATATTTT. This chain links TRBV9 with TRBJ1-3; 7 bases are a match to TRBD1. The length of the CDR3 is 16 residues. Trimming at V came to 3 bases and at J to 2 bases, leaving 8 bases not matched to a gene. Germline assignment: CDR1 SGDLS and CDR2 YYNGEE.

This clone is labeled hyperexpanded. Other nucleotide sequences from this sample produce the same CDR3. V is TRBV5-1 and J is TRBJ1-4, with D unresolved. The germline V gene encodes CDR1 SGHRS and CDR2 YFSETQ. Trimming removed 0 bases at V and 0 bases at J, with 6 bases between. This CDR3 has 15 residues. CDR3 sequence (DNA): TGCGCCAGCAGCTTGGCTTCCTCAACTAATGAAAAACTGTTTTTT. Translated, it gives CASSLASSTNEKLFF.

This sequence joins TRBV6-1 and TRBJ1-4; D remains unclear. The CDR3 has 12 amino acids. V lost 1 base to trimming and J lost 7 bases, with 4 bases between them. Germline V gene sequence: CDR1 MNHNS, CDR2 SASEGT. The chain's CDR3 is CASSEVREKLFF. CDR3 sequence (DNA): TGTGCCAGCAGTGAAGTTCGTGAAAAACTGTTTTTT.

V usage is TRBV18 and J usage is TRBJ2-3, with 9 positions matching TRBD1. This CDR3 has 18 residues. Germline V gives CDR1 KGHSH, CDR2 LQKENI. Trimming at V came to 3 bases and at J to 4 bases, leaving 14 bases not matched to a gene. The CDR3 is CASSPDWDREVHADTQYF. CDR3 coding DNA: TGTGCCAGCTCACCGGACTGGGACAGGGAGGTGCACGCAGATACGCAGTATTTT.